Following are 26 T cell receptor beta chains from one sample sequenced in a study of response to subunit inactivated influenza vaccine. One entry per CDR3 protein results from TCRdb running MiXCR on the RT-PCR reads. The table lists 430,000 or so distinct CDR3 sequences, around 9.9% of them singletons. Sequenced here: PBMCs from blood, sampled 35 to 45 days after vaccination. The receptors come from a man aged 45-60 years who received an inactivated influenza vaccine.

This clonotype occurred a few times. The CDR3 spells CASSYPPSYEQYF. CDR3 nucleotides: TGTGCCAGCAGTTACCCTCCTAGCTACGAGCAGTACTTC. This chain uses TRBV6-2 or TRBV6-3 with TRBJ2-7; D not resolved. Germline values: CDR1 MNHEY, CDR2 SVGEGT. The CDR3 is made up of 13 amino acids. V gave up 2 bases and J gave up 3 bases, with 8 bases separating them.

The rearrangement links TRBV27 to TRBJ2-1, with D possibly matching TRBD2 (6 bases). Germline V lookup: CDR1 MNHEY, CDR2 SMNVEV (reference sequence). Trimming stripped 6 bases from V and 13 bases from J, with 16 bases between. The CDR3 loop spans 12 amino acids. CDR3 nucleotides: TGTGCCAGCAGCCACCCTGGGACTTTTCAGTTCTTC. Translating gives CASSHPGTFQFF.

This clonotype is a singleton in its sample. The genes are TRBV11-3 and TRBJ2-2; 10 positions match TRBD1. CDR3 size: 15 residues. Germline V gene data show CDR1 as SGHNT and CDR2 as YENEEA. V lost 5 bases, J lost 4 bases, and 4 bases stayed unmatched. The CDR3 reads CASSADRGLTGELFF. The CDR3 DNA reads TGTGCCAGCAGCGCAGACAGGGGGCTCACCGGGGAGCTGTTTTTT.

This clonotype was observed a handful of times. The genes are TRBV7-6 and TRBJ1-5, with a weak D call TRBD1 (6 bases). The germline V gene has CDR1 SGHVS and CDR2 FNYEAQ. The CDR3 loop spans 16 amino acids. V was shortened by 5 bases and J by 4 bases, with 18 bases between the two germline ends. CDR3 bases: TGTGCCAGCAGCCCTGGTGGGGGCCCCTCGAATCAGCCCCAGCATTTT. The encoded protein is CASSPGGGPSNQPQHF. Filled out from reference TRBV7-6 and TRBJ1-5, the complete variable domain reads GAGVSQSPRYKVTKRGQDVALRCDPISGHVSLYWYRQALGQGPEFLTYFNYEAQQDKSGLPNDRFSAERPEGSISTLTIQRTEQRDSAMYRCASSPGGGPSNQPQHFGDGTRLSIL.

For this clonotype: A read error may explain this, as a much larger clone is one base away. This chain joins TRBV4-2 and TRBJ2-3; possibly TRBD1 for D (6 bases). Trimming left V 1 base short and J 3 bases short, with 8 bases between. This CDR3 is built from 14 residues. CDR1 LGHNA and CDR2 YNFKEQ come from the germline V gene. The CDR3 loop reads CASSQGQETDTQYF. In DNA form, the CDR3 reads TGTGCCAGCAGCCAAGGACAGGAGACAGATACGCAGTATTTT.

This clonotype was counted only a few times. The CDR3 protein is CASHRDQETQYF. Here the CDR3 DNA reads TGCGCCAGCCACAGGGATCAAGAGACCCAGTACTTC. The chain carries TRBV5-1 and TRBJ2-5; D perhaps matches TRBD1 (6 bases). CDR3 size: 12 residues. V lost 7 bases, J lost 2 bases, and 9 bases lay in between. CDR1 and CDR2 (germline): SGHRS, YFSETQ.

This clonotype was seen only a few times. The rearrangement links TRBV5-6 to TRBJ2-2; D possibly matches TRBD1 or TRBD2 (6 bases each). V lost 2 bases to trimming and J lost 5 bases, with 13 bases between them. Germline loops: CDR1 SGHDT, CDR2 YYEEEE. The CDR3 runs to 15 residues. The CDR3 sequence is CASSFGGGWTGELFF. In DNA, the CDR3 is TGTGCCAGCAGCTTTGGAGGGGGTTGGACCGGGGAGCTGTTTTTT.

This clonotype has only a few counts. This chain links TRBV3-1 with TRBJ1-2; the match to TRBD1 covers 9 bases. V trimming: 3 bases; J trimming: 2 bases; junction bases outside the gene matches: 1. The CDR3 spans 14 residues. Germline V gives CDR1 LGHDT, CDR2 YNNKEL (reference sequence). Here the CDR3 reads CASSHGQGNYGYTF. The CDR3 nucleotides are TGTGCCAGCAGCCATGGACAGGGGAACTATGGCTACACCTTC.

This clonotype was counted a few times. The chain recombines TRBV29-1 with TRBJ2-1; D is ambiguous. CDR3 length equals 12 residues. CDR1 is SQVTM, CDR2 ANQGSEA, per germline. V was pared by 1 base and J by 14 bases, with 15 bases between. The CDR3 is CSVEGVVGYEFF. DNA of the CDR3: TGCAGCGTTGAAGGCGTTGTGGGCTACGAGTTCTTC.

V usage is TRBV20-1 and J usage is TRBJ2-1; no clear D. Germline CDR1 is DFQATT and CDR2 is SNEGSKA (reference sequence). V was pared by 4 bases and J by 0 bases, with 13 bases between. CDR3 length: 15 amino acids. For the CDR3, the DNA is TGCAGTGCTACAAAGGACCCTAGCTCCTACAATGAGCAGTTCTTC. Amino acids: CSATKDPSSYNEQFF.

This clonotype was counted between two and nine times. The chain recombines TRBV6-5 with TRBJ1-2, with D perhaps matching TRBD1 (5 bases). This CDR3 is built from 14 residues. The germline V gene has CDR1 MNHEY and CDR2 SVGAGI. V lost 0 bases and J 4 bases, leaving 9 bases between the germline ends. The CDR3 spells CASSYSQGSYGYTF. The CDR3 bases are TGTGCCAGCAGTTACTCGCAGGGTAGCTATGGCTACACCTTC.

A few counts support this clonotype. J is TRBJ1-1 and V is TRBV9, with D maybe TRBD1 (5 bases). The germline V gene has CDR1 SGDLS and CDR2 YYNGEE. The CDR3 contains 14 residues. V shed 1 base and J shed 3 bases, with 10 bases lying between them. The CDR3 nucleotides read TGTGCCAGCAGCGTAATCCCAGGGCACACTGAAGCTTTCTTT. It is translated as CASSVIPGHTEAFF.

This clonotype was observed a few times. This chain joins TRBV7-2 and TRBJ1-2; D not resolved. Germline V gives CDR1 SGHTA, CDR2 FQGNSA. V lost 3 bases and J lost 7, with 18 bases in between. CDR3 length equals 15 residues. CDR3 bases: TGTGCCAGCAGCTTCCCCACTGGACGTAGACTTGGCTACACCTTC. It codes for CASSFPTGRRLGYTF.

Note on this clonotype: A read error may account for a junction end that differs from germline. This chain uses TRBV4-1 with TRBJ1-1; no reliable D call. This CDR3 spans 14 amino acids. Germline V gene data show CDR1 as MGHRA and CDR2 as YSYEKL. In nucleotides, the CDR3 is TGCGCCAGCAGTCAAGGGTCCATGAACACTGAAGCTTTCTTT. This gives the protein CASSQGSMNTEAFF.

This clonotype was observed a handful of times. V and J are TRBV4-3 and TRBJ1-1; a possible D gene is TRBD1 (5 bases). Trimming took 4 bases from V and 4 from J, leaving 16 bases between them. Germline assignment: CDR1 LGHNA and CDR2 YSLEER. The CDR3 sequence is 15 residues long. For the CDR3, the DNA is TGCGCCAGCAGCCCGGGTGGGGGTGTTAGCACTGAAGCTTTCTTT. It is translated as CASSPGGGVSTEAFF.

This clonotype was found many times. The chain couples TRBV5-5 to TRBJ1-6; D gene uncertain. This CDR3 is built from 14 residues. With 2 bases removed from V and 9 bases from J, the gap between germline ends came to 12 bases. The V gene's germline CDR1 is SGHKS and CDR2 YYEKEE (reference sequence). CDR3 coding DNA: TGTGCCAGCAGCTTAGGTCAGCCAACTTCACCCCTCCACTTT. Translating it yields CASSLGQPTSPLHF.

There are a few counts of this clonotype. The CDR3 here is CASSFRTVEVYNEQFF. Written as DNA, the CDR3 is TGTGCCAGCAGTTTCCGGACAGTTGAAGTCTACAATGAGCAGTTCTTC. This chain joins TRBV27 and TRBJ2-1; maybe TRBD1 (6 bases). Per the germline V gene, CDR1 is MNHEY and CDR2 is SMNVEV (reference sequence). This CDR3 region has 16 residues. The V end was cut by 3 bases, the J end by 3 bases, with 15 bases between.

The V gene is TRBV27, the J gene TRBJ1-2; D possibly corresponds to TRBD1 (6 bases). This CDR3 is built from 12 residues. Trimming pared 5 bases from V and 7 bases from J, leaving 11 bases between. Germline V gene data show CDR1 as MNHEY and CDR2 as SMNVEV (reference sequence). The CDR3 bases are TGTGCCAGCAGTACAGGGCCCGGTGGCTACACCTTC. This sequence encodes CASSTGPGGYTF.

V gene TRBV19 combines with J gene TRBJ2-7; D may correspond to TRBD1 or TRBD2 (5 bases each). Looked up from germline, CDR1 is LNHDA and CDR2 is SQIVND (reference sequence). The V gene lost 3 bases and the J gene lost 2 bases, with 11 bases spanning the gap. This CDR3 is 14 amino acids long. The CDR3 sequence: CASSMSGTAYEQYF. The CDR3 nucleotides are TGTGCCAGTAGTATGTCAGGGACGGCCTACGAGCAGTACTTC.

Only a few counts were recorded for this clonotype. V and J are TRBV7-3 and TRBJ2-7; TRBD1 matches at 9 bases. This CDR3 has 16 amino acids. With 2 bases clipped from V and 1 base from J, the junction kept 6 bases outside the gene matches. CDR1 is SGHTA and CDR2 is FQGTGA in the germline V gene. The CDR3, as DNA: TGTGCCAGCAGCTTAGGGGTCGGGACAGGGTCCTACGAGCAGTACTTC. This translates into CASSLGVGTGSYEQYF.

The rearrangement links TRBV7-2 to TRBJ1-1, with unresolved D. Germline lookup yields CDR1 SGHTA and CDR2 FQGNSA. V was cut by 1 base and J by 3 bases, with 9 bases left in between. The length of the CDR3 is 14 residues. The CDR3 coding sequence is TGTGCCAGCAGCTTAGAGGTTGGGTACACTGAAGCTTTCTTT. Translated: CASSLEVGYTEAFF.

This clonotype has a handful of counts. The V gene is TRBV29-1, the J gene TRBJ2-3; D may be TRBD2 (6 bases). The ends were cut back, 3 bases at V and 4 bases at J, with 17 bases in the middle. The CDR3 is 15 residues long. Germline V gene lookup returns CDR1 SQVTM and CDR2 ANQGSEA. CDR3 in amino acids: CSVDRGLHGADTQYF. For the CDR3, the DNA is TGCAGCGTTGATAGAGGACTACACGGGGCAGATACGCAGTATTTT.

In this sample, this clonotype turned up a few times. V gene TRBV3-1 combines with J gene TRBJ2-2; 10 nucleotides agree with TRBD2. Trimming took 2 bases from V and 6 from J; bases not matched to a gene: 3. The CDR3 consists of 15 residues. Germline lookup yields CDR1 LGHDT and CDR2 YNNKEL (reference sequence). Here the CDR3 reads CASSQTSGVAGELFF. CDR3 coding DNA: TGTGCCAGCAGCCAAACTAGCGGGGTAGCCGGGGAGCTGTTTTTT.

This clonotype was detected a few times. V gene TRBV29-1 combines with J gene TRBJ2-4; unclear D gene. Germline-derived CDR1 and CDR2 are SQVTM and ANQGSEA. This CDR3 spans 16 amino acids. CDR3 sequence reads: CPENTHITLAKNIQYF. The DNA of the CDR3 is TGCCCAGAGAATACTCACATCACCTTAGCCAAAAACATTCAGTACTTC. Complete variable domain (other parts from reference TRBV29-1 and TRBJ2-4): SAVISQKPSRDICQRGTSLTIQCQVDSQVTMMFWYRQQPGQSLTLIATANQGSEATYESGFVIDKFPISRPNLTFSTLTVSNMSPEDSSIYLCPENTHITLAKNIQYFGAGTRLSVL.

Many counts were recorded for this clonotype. The genes are TRBV12-3 or TRBV12-4 and TRBJ2-3, with 9 nucleotides matching TRBD1. Unmatched junction bases numbered 9, after V lost 2 bases and J lost 3 bases. The CDR3 covers 17 residues. CDR3 amino acids: CASSLRTGDLGTDTQYF. The CDR3 bases are TGTGCCAGCAGTTTAAGGACAGGGGATTTGGGGACAGATACGCAGTATTTT.

The V gene is TRBV7-2, the J gene TRBJ2-5; the D call may be TRBD1 or TRBD2 (5 bases each). V was clipped by 0 bases and J by 7 bases, with 9 bases between them. Germline V gene sequence: CDR1 SGHTA, CDR2 FQGNSA. The CDR3 spans 13 residues. The CDR3, as DNA: TGTGCCAGCAGCTTAGCCGGGGCGGGGACCCAGTACTTC. Protein sequence: CASSLAGAGTQYF.